The present T cell receptor beta chain was sequenced within a study of blood T cell repertoires in COVID-19. Looking at the study overall: Some COVID-19 samples were acute and others convalescent; all came from the United States, Italy and Spain. PBMCs, B-cell-depleted T cells, or T cells provided the cDNA or gDNA that made up the material.

Study processing details: The assay estimated nucleated cells by amplifying reference gene primers. Profiled with immunoSEQ multiplex PCR; TCRdb holds only in-frame clones, not every one. V and J calls and clone size are as listed in that table; D and trimming were resolved from the DNA. The repertoire holds 200,000 or so clones, with 80% as singletons. Trimming left V 3 bases short and J 6 bases short, with 13 bases between. The CDR3 sequence is 13 residues long. Germline CDR1 and CDR2: SGDLS and YYNGEE. The chain recombines TRBV9 with TRBJ2-7; the D gene is possibly TRBD1 (6 bases). The sequence derives from an older woman with acute or convalescent COVID-19. The sample was peripheral blood. The CDR3 here is CASSAEQGTEQYF. CDR3 nucleotide sequence: TGTGCCAGCAGCGCGGAACAGGGAACCGAGCAGTACTTC.